This TCR beta chain was captured in a study of blood T cell repertoires in COVID-19. Study as a whole: Acute and convalescent COVID-19 samples came from the United States, Italy and Spain. Sources were T cells, B-cell-depleted T cells, or PBMCs; the material itself was cDNA or gDNA.

After removal of 5 bases from V and 1 base from J, the junction contained 4 bases not matched to a gene. This CDR3 comprises 15 residues. The germline CDR1 and CDR2 sequences are LNHNV and YYDKDF (reference sequence). Per the authors' pipeline: Researchers report that nucleated cell counts were estimated from reference gene primer amplification. The data were produced by immunoSEQ multiplex PCR, yet TCRdb's version contains in-frame clones alone and is incomplete. V and J calls and clone size come straight from that table; D and trimming were deduced from the DNA. The data show about 190,000 clones, about nine tenths seen once.

Specimen: peripheral blood. The origin of this receptor is a man aged 40-49 years with acute or convalescent COVID-19. The rearrangement uses TRBV15 and TRBJ2-3; 9 bases align to TRBD2. DNA for the CDR3: TGTGCCACCAGCTTCGAGCGGGGGGGCACAGATACGCAGTATTTT. Its protein product is CATSFERGGTDTQYF.